Sequencing of this T cell receptor beta chain was carried out in a study of T-cell reconstitution after alpha-beta-depleted transplantation in children. Unique molecular identifiers tagged the TCRbeta library. TCRdb re-called the PCR reads with MiXCR, one entry per CDR3 protein. The sample has approximately 220,000 distinct CDR3 sequences, more than 15% seen once. The CDR3 runs to 17 residues. CDR1 and CDR2 (germline): SGHTS, YDEGEE. V lost 6 bases, J lost 0 bases, and 19 bases lay in between. The clonotype was recovered from a male patient between 2 and 15 years old who had a stem cell transplant for acute lymphoblastic leukemia, so the T cells may come from the graft donor. Sequenced here: PBMCs, mostly from graft donor cells, sampled 360 days after TCRalphabeta/CD19-depleted stem cell transplant. V is TRBV5-8 and J is TRBJ1-5; D perhaps matches TRBD1 (6 bases). The CDR3 bases are TGTGCCAGCACCTCCGGGACATCTTCTGTTAGCAATCAGCCCCAGCATTTT. This translates into CASTSGTSSVSNQPQHF.